Shown below are 30 T cell receptor beta chains from a single sample sequenced in a study of T cell repertoires in cytomegalovirus infection. Which antigens these TCRs recognize remains unknown. TCRdb passed the reads through MiXCR, listing each CDR3 protein once. The sample has about 830,000 distinct CDR3 sequences, approximately 32% seen once; the top ten hold under 15%. The material sequenced was cultured CD8+ T cells from PBMCs, taken from culture after CMV antigen stimulation. The receptors were gathered from a human donor in good health (CMV status not recorded). Some clones in this sample may be carry-over from other donors' samples.

The sample holds a few counts of this clonotype. The gene calls are TRBV12-3 or TRBV12-4 and TRBJ1-5; D gene unclear. The CDR3 runs to 15 residues. V was trimmed by 2 bases and J by 5 bases, leaving 13 bases between them. For the CDR3, the DNA is TGTGCCAGCAGTTTATGGGCGGCTTCCGATCAGCCCCAGCATTTT. This gives the protein CASSLWAASDQPQHF.

The genes are TRBV5-6 and TRBJ2-1, with 10 bases that match TRBD2. Unmatched junction bases numbered 2, after V lost 0 bases and J lost 5 bases. The CDR3 is 15 residues long. In germline, CDR1 is SGHDT, CDR2 YYEEEE. CDR3 sequence: CASSLGTSGDNEQFF. The CDR3 DNA sequence: TGTGCCAGCAGCTTGGGCACTAGCGGGGACAATGAGCAGTTCTTC.

The chain is built from TRBV14 and TRBJ2-2; the D gene is possibly TRBD1 (7 bases). Looked up from germline, CDR1 is SGHDN and CDR2 is FVKESK. The CDR3 extends over 16 amino acids. V was shortened by 3 bases and J by 6 bases, with 17 bases between the two germline ends. CDR3 residues: CASSHFTGEVAGELFF. The DNA for the CDR3 is TGTGCCAGCAGCCATTTTACAGGGGAGGTGGCCGGGGAGCTGTTTTTT.

V gene TRBV7-9 combines with J gene TRBJ2-1; D might be TRBD1 or TRBD2, each matching 5 bases. V gave up 2 bases and J gave up 7 bases, with 15 bases separating them. The CDR3 is 15 amino acids. CDR1 is SEHNR, CDR2 FQNEAQ, per germline (reference sequence). CDR3 sequence: CASSLYGANTNEQFF. CDR3 bases: TGTGCCAGCAGCTTATACGGGGCAAATACGAATGAGCAGTTCTTC.

The sample holds a few counts of this clonotype. The J gene is TRBJ2-7, the V gene TRBV27, with 9 bases identical to TRBD1. Per germline, CDR1 MNHEY and CDR2 SMNVEV (reference sequence). V lost 5 bases to trimming and J lost 4 bases; unmatched junction nucleotides: 9. CDR3 length: 15 residues. CDR3 nucleotides: TGTGCCAGCAGTCCCACCCGGACAGGGGCATACGAGCAGTACGTC. As protein: CASSPTRTGAYEQYV.

DNA of the CDR3: TGTGCCAGCACCAGAGACAGTTCCTACTGGAATTCACCCCTCCACTTT. The encoded protein is CASTRDSSYWNSPLHF. The chain links TRBV3-1 to TRBJ1-6; D is possibly TRBD1 (5 bases). V lost 7 bases and J 7 bases, leaving 20 bases between the germline ends. The CDR3 covers 16 residues. Germline values: CDR1 LGHDT, CDR2 YNNKEL (reference sequence).

The rearrangement joins TRBV7-6 to TRBJ1-2; TRBD1 aligns across 9 bases. The trim removed 5 bases at V and 8 bases at J, leaving 12 bases unmatched. CDR1 is SGHVS and CDR2 is FNYEAQ in the germline V gene. This CDR3 spans 15 amino acids. CDR3 sequence (DNA): TGTGCCAGCAGCCCTTCTCGGGACAGGGTGATCGGCTACACCTTC. Amino acid sequence: CASSPSRDRVIGYTF.

The chain joins TRBV15 to TRBJ2-3, with TRBD2 as a possible D gene (6 bases). Germline V gene lookup returns CDR1 LNHNV and CDR2 YYDKDF (reference sequence). V dropped 6 bases and J dropped 5 bases, with 12 bases sitting between them. The CDR3 sequence is 13 residues long. This CDR3 reads CATRNPSEDTQYF. The DNA of the CDR3 is TGTGCCACCAGAAATCCTAGCGAAGATACGCAGTATTTT.

A word on this clonotype: A junction end diverges from the germline sequence, so it may reflect a read error. The chain combines TRBV7-7 with TRBJ2-2; 10 bases agree with TRBD2. The germline V gene has CDR1 SSHAT and CDR2 FNYEAQ (reference sequence). This CDR3 region has 18 residues. The CDR3 loop reads CASSLEASGGKNTGELFF. The CDR3 nucleotides are TGTGCTAGCAGCTTAGAGGCTAGCGGGGGCAAAAACACCGGGGAGCTGTTTTTT.

The CDR3 sequence is CASSEALVGNSGYTF. The CDR3 nucleotides read TGTGCCAGCAGTGAAGCGCTTGTAGGAAACAGCGGCTACACCTTC. The chain has TRBV2 and TRBJ1-2; D gene ambiguous. Germline CDR1 and CDR2: SNHLY and FYNNEI. The CDR3 totals 15 residues. V lost 0 bases, J lost 8 bases, and 16 bases lay in between.

This clonotype was counted many times. The CDR3 DNA sequence: TGCGCCAGCAGCCAAGACCCTAGCGGGGGATACGAGCAGTACTTC. Translation: CASSQDPSGGYEQYF. The chain is built from TRBV4-1 and TRBJ2-7, with 10 bases aligning to TRBD2. Unmatched junction bases numbered 3, after V lost 0 bases and J lost 4 bases. The CDR3 is 15 amino acids. The germline gives CDR1 MGHRA, CDR2 YSYEKL.

CDR3 residues: CASTPPLGQAFF. DNA for the CDR3: TGTGCCAGCACTCCACCTCTGGGACAAGCTTTCTTT. The chain couples TRBV7-9 to TRBJ1-1; perhaps TRBD1 as D (5 bases). This CDR3 is 12 amino acids long. Germline V gene data show CDR1 as SEHNR and CDR2 as FQNEAQ (reference sequence). V was cut by 7 bases and J by 9 bases, with 15 bases left in between. The full variable domain, completed using reference TRBV7-9 and TRBJ1-1, is DTGVSQNPRHKITKRGQNVTFRCDPISEHNRLYWYRQTLGQGPEFLTYFQNEAQLEKSRLLSDRFSAERPKGSFSTLEIQRTEQGDSAMYLCASTPPLGQAFFGQGTRLTVV.

The rearrangement links TRBV7-8 to TRBJ1-2; D not resolved. Germline V gene lookup returns CDR1 SGHVS and CDR2 FQNEAQ. Trimming took 0 bases from V and 7 from J, leaving 24 bases between them. The CDR3 is 18 amino acids. CDR3 nucleotides: TGTGCCAGCAGCTTAGCGATGGGGAGAAGGGTAGTGGTGACTGGCTACACCTTC. This translates into CASSLAMGRRVVVTGYTF.

The chain links TRBV19 to TRBJ2-7; TRBD2 matches 8 bases. The germline gives CDR1 LNHDA, CDR2 SQIVND (reference sequence). Losses at the gene ends were 5 bases for V and 3 bases for J; bases not matched to a gene: 6. The CDR3 covers 14 residues. CDR3 amino acids: CASSYRGGLYEQYF. The CDR3 DNA reads TGTGCCAGTAGTTACCGGGGGGGGCTCTACGAGCAGTACTTC.

V gene TRBV14 combines with J gene TRBJ2-3, with 8 bases that match TRBD1. This CDR3 comprises 15 residues. CDR1 is SGHDN and CDR2 is FVKESK in the germline V gene. J was trimmed by 4 bases and V by 4 bases; bases with no gene match: 7. CDR3 coding DNA: TGTGCCAGCAGCCCCAGCAGGGGGCTCGCAGATACGCAGTATTTT. This encodes CASSPSRGLADTQYF.

In nucleotides, the CDR3 is TGCGCCAGCAGCCTCCTGCGAGGCAGCACAGATACGCAGTATTTT. This encodes CASSLLRGSTDTQYF. V usage is TRBV4-1 and J usage is TRBJ2-3, with D uncertain. Germline V gene data show CDR1 as MGHRA and CDR2 as YSYEKL. The CDR3 totals 15 residues. With 4 bases removed from V and 0 bases from J, the gap between germline ends came to 11 bases.

This clonotype was counted a single time. The chain employs TRBV15 and TRBJ1-2, with D unclear. The CDR3 extends over 12 amino acids. Trimming took off 3 bases at V and 4 bases at J, with 6 bases between the two ends. The germline gives CDR1 LNHNV, CDR2 YYDKDF (reference sequence). CDR3 DNA: TGTGCCACCAGCAGTGACACCTATGGCTACACCTTC. Translating gives CATSSDTYGYTF.

The chain employs TRBV3-1 and TRBJ2-4; D uncertain. There are 16 residues in the CDR3. Germline lookup yields CDR1 LGHDT and CDR2 YNNKEL (reference sequence). Trimming left V 2 bases short and J 0 bases short, with 11 bases between. CDR3 in DNA: TGTGCCAGCAGCCAAAAATCCTCGCTAGCCAAAAACATTCAGTACTTC. Translation gives CASSQKSSLAKNIQYF.

This chain links TRBV2 with TRBJ1-5, with D possibly matching TRBD1 (6 bases). In germline, CDR1 is SNHLY, CDR2 FYNNEI. The ends were cut back, 3 bases at V and 0 bases at J, with 18 bases in the middle. The length of the CDR3 is 18 residues. Written as DNA, the CDR3 is TGTGCCAGCAGTGACCCTTTGCGGGACACAACTAGCAATCAGCCCCAGCATTTT. Residues: CASSDPLRDTTSNQPQHF. Variable domain in full (rest from reference TRBV2 and TRBJ1-5): EPEVTQTPSHQVTQMGQEVILRCVPISNHLYFYWYRQILGQKVEFLVSFYNNEISEKSEIFDDQFSVERPDGSNFTLKIRSTKLEDSAMYFCASSDPLRDTTSNQPQHFGDGTRLSIL.

This clonotype showed up many times. The chain is built from TRBV7-9 and TRBJ2-3; D ambiguous. V was clipped by 5 bases and J by 2 bases, with 5 bases between them. Germline V gene data show CDR1 as SEHNR and CDR2 as FQNEAQ (reference sequence). This CDR3 has 12 amino acids. The CDR3 nucleotides read TGTGCCAGCAGCACTACCACAGATACGCAGTATTTT. Protein product: CASSTTTDTQYF.

The chain is built from TRBV2 and TRBJ1-5; D perhaps matches TRBD1 (6 bases). Per the germline V gene, CDR1 is SNHLY and CDR2 is FYNNEI. This CDR3 spans 16 amino acids. Trimming cost V 5 bases and J 0 bases, with 14 bases left between them. The chain's CDR3 is CASSSGTRNSNQPQHF. CDR3 nucleotides: TGTGCCAGCAGTTCCGGGACAAGGAATAGCAATCAGCCCCAGCATTTT.

The chain joins TRBV28 to TRBJ1-5; D unclear. The germline V gene encodes CDR1 MDHEN and CDR2 SYDVKM. This CDR3 has 15 amino acids. V lost 3 bases and J lost 3, with 12 bases in between. The CDR3 nucleotides read TGTGCCAGCAGTTTTAGGGCAGCCTACAATCAGCCCCAGCATTTT. This sequence encodes CASSFRAAYNQPQHF. The full variable domain, rest sourced from reference TRBV28 and TRBJ1-5, is DVKVTQSSRYLVKRTGEKVFLECVQDMDHENMFWYRQDPGLGLRLIYFSYDVKMKEKGDIPEGYSVSREKKERFSLILESASTNQTSMYLCASSFRAAYNQPQHFGDGTRLSIL.

The chain recombines TRBV12-3 or TRBV12-4 with TRBJ2-3; possibly TRBD2 for D (6 bases). The ends were cut back, 5 bases at V and 0 bases at J, with 15 bases in the middle. The CDR3 has 16 residues. The CDR3 DNA reads TGTGCCAGCAGTAGGCCGGACTACCTTAGCACAGATACGCAGTATTTT. Translating it yields CASSRPDYLSTDTQYF.

The rearrangement links TRBV10-3 to TRBJ1-1; D remains unclear. The CDR3 totals 15 residues. Germline CDR1 ENHRY, CDR2 SYGVKD. Trimming shortened V by 0 bases and J by 10 bases, and 18 bases separated the two germline ends. In DNA form, the CDR3 reads TGTGCCATCAGTGAGTCAGGACTCCCGCCTATGCCAGCTTTCTTT. Translating gives CAISESGLPPMPAFF.

This clonotype has a handful of counts. The chain has TRBV4-2 and TRBJ1-5, with D perhaps matching TRBD1 (5 bases). There are 15 residues in the CDR3. V was clipped by 0 bases and J by 6 bases, with 12 bases between them. From germline, CDR1 is LGHNA and CDR2 YNFKEQ. CDR3: CASSQDLGGAQPQHF. The CDR3 region has the DNA TGTGCCAGCAGCCAAGATCTGGGGGGAGCTCAGCCCCAGCATTTT.

The CDR3 protein is CASSLEGEGADTEAFF. The CDR3 region has the DNA TGTGCCAGCAGTTTAGAGGGGGAGGGGGCGGACACTGAAGCTTTCTTT. The rearrangement links TRBV12-3 or TRBV12-4 to TRBJ1-1, with 7 bases identical to TRBD1. CDR3 length: 16 amino acids. V was clipped by 1 base and J by 3 bases; unmatched bases: 8.

J is TRBJ1-1 and V is TRBV19; 10 bases fit TRBD1. Germline CDR1 is LNHDA and CDR2 is SQIVND (reference sequence). V shed 3 bases and J 5 bases; nucleotides not matched to a gene: 12. The CDR3 runs to 17 residues. This CDR3 reads CASSMFPGQGMRTEAFF. CDR3 DNA: TGTGCCAGTAGTATGTTCCCGGGACAGGGGATGAGAACTGAAGCTTTCTTT.

This clonotype appeared a few times. J is TRBJ2-1 and V is TRBV7-3, with 8 positions matching TRBD2. The V gene end was trimmed by 4 bases and the J gene end by 5 bases; junction bases not matched to a gene: 4. Germline V gene lookup returns CDR1 SGHTA and CDR2 FQGTGA. This CDR3 is built from 14 residues. The CDR3 sequence: CASSSARGDNEQFF. The CDR3 DNA reads as TGTGCCAGCAGCTCCGCGCGGGGGGACAATGAGCAGTTCTTC.

This chain links TRBV6-5 with TRBJ2-3, with 9 bases fitting TRBD2. Unmatched junction bases numbered 3, after V lost 2 bases and J lost 3 bases. The CDR3 extends over 15 amino acids. CDR1 is MNHEY, CDR2 SVGAGI, per germline. The CDR3 DNA sequence: TGTGCCAGCAGTTACGAGGGACTAGCTACAGATACGCAGTATTTT. Residues: CASSYEGLATDTQYF.

This clonotype was seen only a few times. This rearrangement joins TRBV27 to TRBJ2-1, with D possibly matching TRBD2 (6 bases). V lost 6 bases and J 0 bases, leaving 12 bases between the germline ends. This CDR3 has 15 amino acids. The germline gives CDR1 MNHEY, CDR2 SMNVEV (reference sequence). The CDR3: CASSWGLSSYNEQFF. In nucleotides, the CDR3 is TGTGCCAGCAGCTGGGGACTGAGCTCCTACAATGAGCAGTTCTTC.